This TCR beta chain was sequenced for a study of blood T cell repertoires in COVID-19. The CDR3 is 15 residues long. CDR1 and CDR2 (germline): MRHNA, SNTAGT. Trimming cost V 3 bases and J 1 base, with 10 bases left between them. Data came from immunoSEQ multiplex PCR; TCRdb stores just in-frame clones and leaves some out. The sample carries more than 80,000 clones, 80% to 90% recorded once. The source of this sequence is a man at least 80 years old with acute or convalescent COVID-19. The chain employs TRBV6-4 and TRBJ1-5, with a weak D call TRBD1 (6 bases). The sequencing input was peripheral blood. CDR3 nucleotides: TGTGCCAGCAGTGAACAGGGTGAAAGCAATCAGCCCCAGCATTTT. Its protein is CASSEQGESNQPQHF.